Each of the 18 T cell receptor beta chains below was sequenced from the same sample in a study of blood T cell repertoires in COVID-19. TCRdb's table, derived via immunoSEQ multiplex PCR, lists solely in-frame clones and lacks some. The repertoire includes roughly 260,000 clones, 88% of them detected once, and about 4.1% sits in the top ten. The sample comprised peripheral blood. The receptors derive from a man aged 55 to 69 who had recovered from COVID-19.

The table lists this clone with a few counts. The chain links TRBV5-5 to TRBJ2-3; D not resolved. The CDR3 runs 13 residues. With 1 base removed from V and 4 bases from J, the gap between germline ends came to 7 bases. Looked up from germline, CDR1 is SGHKS and CDR2 is YYEKEE (reference sequence). The CDR3 DNA sequence: TGTGCCAGCAGCTTGATGGGCGCAGATACGCAGTATTTT. Protein sequence: CASSLMGADTQYF.

This chain links TRBV10-1 with TRBJ2-5, with 9 bases lining up with TRBD1. The CDR3 has 13 amino acids. Germline V CDR1 and CDR2: WNHNN, SYGVQD (reference sequence). J was trimmed by 4 bases and V by 7 bases; bases with no gene match: 4. The CDR3 sequence: CASTDRGRETQYF. The DNA for the CDR3 is TGCGCCAGCACCGACAGGGGGAGAGAGACCCAGTACTTC.

The chain uses TRBV7-8 and TRBJ2-5; the D is unclear. V lost 1 base and J 5 bases, leaving 14 bases between the germline ends. The germline gives CDR1 SGHVS, CDR2 FQNEAQ. The CDR3 has 15 amino acids. The CDR3 here is CASSLDVSLRETQYF. Written as DNA, the CDR3 is TGTGCCAGCAGCTTAGACGTCAGTTTGAGGGAGACCCAGTACTTC.

The chain links TRBV4-1 to TRBJ1-1; D may be TRBD1 (6 bases). Trimming removed 4 bases at V and 5 bases at J, with 20 bases between. Germline loops: CDR1 MGHRA, CDR2 YSYEKL. The CDR3 covers 16 residues. The CDR3 loop reads CASSLDSQGRETEAFF. CDR3 bases: TGCGCCAGCAGCCTTGACTCACAGGGTAGAGAAACTGAAGCTTTCTTT.

The V call is TRBV9, the J call TRBJ2-2; the match to TRBD2 covers 12 bases. This CDR3 contains 17 residues. With V trimmed by 3 bases and J by 6 bases, 9 bases remained unmatched. Germline CDR1 SGDLS, CDR2 YYNGEE. The CDR3 DNA is TGTGCCAGCAGCGGACTAGCGGGGGCCCCGATGGCCGGGGAGCTGTTTTTT. It is translated as CASSGLAGAPMAGELFF.

The chain recombines TRBV7-6 with TRBJ2-7; no firm D call. The CDR3 is made up of 11 amino acids. Germline values: CDR1 SGHVS, CDR2 FNYEAQ. The V end was cut by 6 bases, the J end by 4 bases, with 7 bases between. The CDR3 region is CASSHGYEQYF. As DNA, the CDR3 is TGTGCCAGCAGTCACGGGTACGAGCAGTACTTC.

This clone was counted only a few times. The chain has TRBV29-1 and TRBJ2-1, with D possibly being TRBD1 (6 bases). Trimming took 0 bases from V and 5 from J, leaving 14 bases between them. Germline V gene sequence: CDR1 SQVTM, CDR2 ANQGSEA. The CDR3 is made up of 15 amino acids. CDR3 amino acids: CSVEDFRTANNEQFF. The DNA of the CDR3 is TGCAGCGTTGAAGATTTTAGGACAGCAAACAATGAGCAGTTCTTC.

The rearrangement uses TRBV19 and TRBJ2-7; 11 bases align to TRBD1. The CDR3 runs 16 residues. CDR1 and CDR2 (germline): LNHDA, SQIVND (reference sequence). Trimming cost V 3 bases and J 3 bases; bases outside gene matches: 7. In DNA form, the CDR3 reads TGTGCCAGTAGTATCGGGACAGGGGGTACCCTCTACGAGCAGTACTTC. This codes for CASSIGTGGTLYEQYF.

This chain joins TRBV7-9 and TRBJ2-1; TRBD1 might be the D (5 bases). This CDR3 has 15 amino acids. Germline V lookup: CDR1 SEHNR, CDR2 FQNEAQ (reference sequence). Trimming took 5 bases from V and 8 from J, leaving 19 bases between them. In DNA form, the CDR3 reads TGTGCCAGCAGCCGATTAGGACAAGAGGTCGATGAGCAGTTCTTC. Translated, it gives CASSRLGQEVDEQFF.

This clone has more than one count but fewer than ten. This rearrangement joins TRBV14 to TRBJ1-1, with 8 positions matching TRBD1. CDR1 and CDR2 from the germline V gene are SGHDN and FVKESK. The CDR3 length is 13 residues. The trim removed 3 bases at V and 11 bases at J, leaving 8 bases unmatched. The CDR3 loop is CASSQSRTGPAFF. The CDR3 DNA sequence: TGTGCCAGCAGCCAGTCGCGGACAGGGCCGGCTTTCTTT.

The chain joins TRBV6-5 to TRBJ2-1; D is possibly TRBD2 (7 bases). The CDR3 has 12 amino acids. Per the germline V gene, CDR1 is MNHEY and CDR2 is SVGAGI. V was pared by 2 bases and J by 15 bases, with 14 bases between. CDR3 nucleotide sequence: TGTGCCAGCAGTTACAGGGGGGGCCGCCCGTTCTTC. Residues: CASSYRGGRPFF.

The chain joins TRBV4-1 to TRBJ1-1; no clear D. Trimming removed 0 bases at V and 3 bases at J, with 14 bases between. Germline assignment: CDR1 MGHRA and CDR2 YSYEKL. This CDR3 has 16 residues. The CDR3 spells CASSQDLAREDTEAFF. DNA of the CDR3: TGCGCCAGCAGCCAAGATTTGGCGAGGGAGGACACTGAAGCTTTCTTT.

The chain couples TRBV10-2 to TRBJ1-1; D unclear. The V end was cut by 4 bases, the J end by 4 bases, with 13 bases between. Germline lookup yields CDR1 WSHSY and CDR2 SAAADI. The CDR3 loop spans 14 amino acids. The CDR3 region is CASSVRPLGTEAFF. The CDR3 DNA reads TGCGCCAGCAGTGTCAGGCCCCTGGGCACTGAAGCTTTCTTT.

The gene calls are TRBV12-3 or TRBV12-4 and TRBJ1-2, with 7 bases fitting TRBD1. With V trimmed by 4 bases and J by 4 bases, 3 bases remained unmatched. This CDR3 has 13 amino acids. The CDR3 coding sequence is TGTGCCAGCAGTTCCCGGGACAGCTATGGCTACACCTTC. The encoded protein is CASSSRDSYGYTF.

V gene TRBV7-6 combines with J gene TRBJ2-1; D is possibly TRBD1 (6 bases). The CDR3 length is 15 residues. CDR1 is SGHVS and CDR2 is FNYEAQ in the germline V gene. Trimming pared 1 base from V and 4 bases from J, leaving 11 bases between. The CDR3 reads CASSLGAGEYNEQFF. The CDR3 bases are TGTGCCAGCAGCTTAGGGGCAGGGGAGTACAATGAGCAGTTCTTC.

This clone was observed many times. V gene TRBV6-5 combines with J gene TRBJ2-1; the match to TRBD2 covers 14 bases. The V gene's germline CDR1 is MNHEY and CDR2 SVGAGI. Trimming cost V 7 bases and J 7 bases; bases outside gene matches: 6. The CDR3 contains 15 residues. CDR3 protein: CASTSTSGGANEQFF. CDR3 in DNA: TGTGCCAGCACCTCGACTAGCGGGGGGGCGAATGAGCAGTTCTTC.

The V and J genes are TRBV24-1 and TRBJ2-1, with D perhaps matching TRBD1 (7 bases). Germline lookup yields CDR1 KGHDR and CDR2 SFDVKD. The CDR3 is made up of 18 amino acids. Trimming cost V 4 bases and J 2 bases, with 20 bases left between them. The CDR3, as DNA: TGTGCCACCAGTGACCCTGGGGCGCAGGGGGGAACCTACAATGAGCAGTTCTTC. This encodes CATSDPGAQGGTYNEQFF.

The chain recombines TRBV6-2 or TRBV6-3 with TRBJ2-2; 10 nucleotides line up with TRBD1. V dropped 4 bases and J dropped 5; count of bases not matched to a gene: 4. This CDR3 spans 15 amino acids. The germline V gene encodes CDR1 MNHEY and CDR2 SVGEGT. Here the CDR3 DNA reads TGTGCCAGCAGTTGGGACAGGGGTCCGACCGGGGAGCTGTTTTTT. The encoded protein is CASSWDRGPTGELFF.